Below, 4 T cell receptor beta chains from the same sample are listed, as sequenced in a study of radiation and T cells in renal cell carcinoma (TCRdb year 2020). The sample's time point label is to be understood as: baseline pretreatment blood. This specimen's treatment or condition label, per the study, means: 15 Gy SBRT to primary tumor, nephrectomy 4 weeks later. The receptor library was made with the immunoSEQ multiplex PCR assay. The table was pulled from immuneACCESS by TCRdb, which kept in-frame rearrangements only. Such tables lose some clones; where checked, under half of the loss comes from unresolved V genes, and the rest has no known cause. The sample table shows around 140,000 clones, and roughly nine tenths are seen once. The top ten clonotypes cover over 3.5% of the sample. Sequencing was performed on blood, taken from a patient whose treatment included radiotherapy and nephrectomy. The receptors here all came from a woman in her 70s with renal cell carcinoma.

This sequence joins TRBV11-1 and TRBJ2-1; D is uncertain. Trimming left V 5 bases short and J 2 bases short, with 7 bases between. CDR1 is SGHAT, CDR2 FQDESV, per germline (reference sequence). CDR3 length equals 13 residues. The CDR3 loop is CASSPTAYNEQFF. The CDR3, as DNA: TGTGCCAGCAGCCCAACTGCCTACAATGAGCAGTTCTTC.

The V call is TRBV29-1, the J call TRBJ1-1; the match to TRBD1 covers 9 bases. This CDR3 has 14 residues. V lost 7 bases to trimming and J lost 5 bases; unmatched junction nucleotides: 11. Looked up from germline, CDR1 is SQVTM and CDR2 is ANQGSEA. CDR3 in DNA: TGCAGCGGCCGGGACAGGGTGGCGACAACTGAAGCTTTCTTT. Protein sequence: CSGRDRVATTEAFF.

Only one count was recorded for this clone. The CDR3 here is CASSPRTGSNYGYTF. CDR3 DNA sequence: TGCGCCAGCAGCCCCCGGACAGGGTCCAACTATGGCTACACCTTC. This chain joins TRBV5-1 and TRBJ1-2; 8 bases fit TRBD1. Looked up from germline, CDR1 is SGHRS and CDR2 is YFSETQ. The CDR3 totals 15 residues. V was pared by 4 bases and J by 2 bases, with 7 bases of the junction left unmatched. The whole variable domain, filled in from reference TRBV5-1 and TRBJ1-2, reads KAGVTQTPRYLIKTRGQQVTLSCSPISGHRSVSWYQQTPGQGLQFLFEYFSETQRNKGNFPGRFSGRQFSNSRSEMNVSTLELGDSALYLCASSPRTGSNYGYTFGSGTRLTVV.

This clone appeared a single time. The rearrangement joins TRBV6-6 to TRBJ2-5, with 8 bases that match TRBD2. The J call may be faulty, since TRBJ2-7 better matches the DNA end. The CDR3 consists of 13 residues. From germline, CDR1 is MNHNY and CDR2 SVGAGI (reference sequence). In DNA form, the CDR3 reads TGTGCCAGCACCAACGGGGGGGCCTACGAGCAGTACTTC. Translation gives CASTNGGAYEQYF.